The clone carrying this T cell receptor (beta chain) turned up a few times. Clones were read by immunoSEQ multiplex PCR, and TCRdb kept only the in-frame ones, dropping some. This repertoire shows about 160,000 clones, more than 70% found once; its top ten account for approximately 7%. The data were taken from a study of blood T cell repertoires in COVID-19. The wider study: The United States, Italy and Spain were the sources of the acute and convalescent COVID-19 samples.

Germline loops: CDR1 MNHEY, CDR2 SVGAGI. This CDR3 region has 15 residues. The ends lost 6 bases at V and 2 bases at J; junction bases unmatched: 8. Sample: peripheral blood. The receptor comes from a man aged 45-65 years with active or convalescent COVID-19. J is TRBJ2-7 and V is TRBV6-5; 9 bases agree with TRBD1. The CDR3: CASSRDREMTYEQYF. DNA for the CDR3: TGTGCCAGCAGCCGGGACAGGGAAATGACCTACGAGCAGTACTTC.